The rows below give T cell receptor beta chains drawn from one sample of a study of T cell clonotyping in hematopoietic cell transplantation. Profiling relied on immunoSEQ multiplex PCR, and the TCRdb table lists in-frame clones only, not all of them. The sample includes roughly 44,000 clones, 95% of them seen just once. Material: peripheral blood mononuclear cells. The source of these receptors is a young man in good health. Some clones in this sample may be carry-over from other donors' samples. Both conserved end residues are part of each CDR3. D genes are given only for firm matches. Not every row has a clone size; where given, it reads once, few, many or a size class.

v_call: TRBV7-6; j_call: TRBJ1-6; d_call: -; clone_size: -; cdr3_nt: TGTGCCAGCAGCGATACAGGCGACTCACCCCTCCACTTT; cdr3_aa: CASSDTGDSPLHF
v_call: TRBV6-5; j_call: TRBJ2-5; d_call: -; clone_size: -; cdr3_nt: TGTGCCAGCAGTCCCCTCCCGGACGGGCAAGAGACCCAGTACTTC; cdr3_aa: CASSPLPDGQETQYF
v_call: TRBV6-1; j_call: TRBJ2-7; d_call: -; clone_size: once; cdr3_nt: TGTGCCAGCAGTGAATCGGAGGAATCCTACGAGCAGTACTTC; cdr3_aa: CASSESEESYEQYF
v_call: TRBV30; j_call: TRBJ2-3; d_call: -; clone_size: -; cdr3_nt: TGTGCCTGCTCCCCCGGGACAAAAAGCACAGATACGCAGTATTTT; cdr3_aa: CACSPGTKSTDTQYF
v_call: TRBV27; j_call: TRBJ1-4; d_call: -; clone_size: -; cdr3_nt: TGTGCCAGCAGTTTGTATGGCCCAACTAATGAAAAACTGTTTTTT; cdr3_aa: CASSLYGPTNEKLFF
v_call: TRBV11-2; j_call: TRBJ1-5; d_call: TRBD1; clone_size: -; cdr3_nt: TGTGCCAGCAGCTTCGGACAGGGGACCGCTAGCAATCAGCCCCAGCATTTT; cdr3_aa: CASSFGQGTASNQPQHF
v_call: TRBV23-1; j_call: TRBJ1-1; d_call: -; clone_size: -; cdr3_nt: TGCGCCAGCAGTCAATCCTGCAGGGTAGCTGCTGAAGCTTTCTTT; cdr3_aa: CASSQSCRVAAEAFF
v_call: TRBV5-1; j_call: TRBJ1-1; d_call: TRBD1; clone_size: -; cdr3_nt: TGCGCCAGCAGCGCAGGGGGCGGTAACACTGAAGCTTTCTTT; cdr3_aa: CASSAGGGNTEAFF
v_call: TRBV27; j_call: TRBJ2-1; d_call: TRBD2; clone_size: -; cdr3_nt: TGTGCCAGCGGATTAGCGGGAGACACCTACAATGAGCAGTTCTTC; cdr3_aa: CASGLAGDTYNEQFF
v_call: TRBV11-2; j_call: TRBJ1-2; d_call: -; clone_size: -; cdr3_nt: TGTGCCAGCAGCTTGGACGGAGCCAGTGGCTACACCTTC; cdr3_aa: CASSLDGASGYTF
v_call: TRBV18; j_call: TRBJ1-3; d_call: -; clone_size: -; cdr3_nt: TGTGCCAGCTCACCACCTGTGGGCAGACCTTCTGGAAACACCATATATTTT; cdr3_aa: CASSPPVGRPSGNTIYF
v_call: TRBV7-9; j_call: TRBJ1-2; d_call: -; clone_size: once; cdr3_nt: TGTGCCAGCAGCTGGGTCGGGGAGGGCTACACCTTC; cdr3_aa: CASSWVGEGYTF
v_call: TRBV20-1; j_call: TRBJ1-2; d_call: TRBD1; clone_size: -; cdr3_nt: TGCAGTGCCACAGGGGCTGGCTACACCTTC; cdr3_aa: CSATGAGYTF
v_call: TRBV4-2; j_call: TRBJ2-1; d_call: -; clone_size: -; cdr3_nt: TGTGCCAGCAGCCCTTTGAGCTCCTCCCTTGGTGGCAATGAGCAGTTCTTC; cdr3_aa: CASSPLSSSLGGNEQFF
v_call: TRBV6-1; j_call: TRBJ1-1; d_call: TRBD1; clone_size: -; cdr3_nt: TGTGCCAGCAACATACAGGGGGCAAGCACTGAAGCTTTCTTT; cdr3_aa: CASNIQGASTEAFF
v_call: TRBV4-3; j_call: TRBJ2-5; d_call: -; clone_size: -; cdr3_nt: TGCGCCAGCAGCCAAGATCTGGTGGCGGAGACCCAGTACTTC; cdr3_aa: CASSQDLVAETQYF
v_call: TRBV9; j_call: TRBJ2-3; d_call: -; clone_size: -; cdr3_nt: TGTGCCAGCAGCGCTAGGGGCAGCACAGATACGCAGTATTTT; cdr3_aa: CASSARGSTDTQYF
v_call: TRBV9; j_call: TRBJ2-2; d_call: -; clone_size: -; cdr3_nt: TGTGCCAGCAGCCCCAATCAGTCTCCAGCCGGGGAGCTGTTTTTT; cdr3_aa: CASSPNQSPAGELFF
v_call: TRBV7-2; j_call: TRBJ1-1; d_call: -; clone_size: -; cdr3_nt: TGTGCCAGCAGCTTAGTTTTCCAGGGAGACACTGAAGCTTTCTTT; cdr3_aa: CASSLVFQGDTEAFF
v_call: TRBV7-2; j_call: TRBJ2-7; d_call: TRBD2; clone_size: once; cdr3_nt: TGTGCCAGCAGCTTAGGCGGGAGTCGCTACGAGCAGTACTTC; cdr3_aa: CASSLGGSRYEQYF
v_call: TRBV6-4; j_call: TRBJ2-5; d_call: -; clone_size: -; cdr3_nt: TGTGCCAGCAGTGACTCGACACAGGGAGTCCAGTACTTC; cdr3_aa: CASSDSTQGVQYF
v_call: TRBV11-2; j_call: TRBJ1-1; d_call: -; clone_size: -; cdr3_nt: TGTGCCAGCAGCCTAACAGCAAACACTGAAGCTTTCTTT; cdr3_aa: CASSLTANTEAFF
v_call: TRBV5-1; j_call: TRBJ2-7; d_call: -; clone_size: -; cdr3_nt: TGCGCCAGCAGCTTGTCCCAGGGTAACCACGAGCAGTACTTC; cdr3_aa: CASSLSQGNHEQYF
v_call: TRBV6-6; j_call: TRBJ1-2; d_call: -; clone_size: -; cdr3_nt: TGTGCCAGCAGTCCTGGACAGAACTATGGCTACACCTTC; cdr3_aa: CASSPGQNYGYTF
v_call: TRBV2; j_call: TRBJ1-4; d_call: -; clone_size: -; cdr3_nt: TGTGCCAGCAGGGATGAGGGATGGGGGCTTAATGAAAAACTGTTTTTT; cdr3_aa: CASRDEGWGLNEKLFF
v_call: TRBV11-3; j_call: TRBJ1-1; d_call: -; clone_size: -; cdr3_nt: TGTGCCAGGGGGCGACGAGGGGCTGAAGCTTTCTTT; cdr3_aa: CARGRRGAEAFF
v_call: TRBV5-1; j_call: TRBJ1-2; d_call: -; clone_size: -; cdr3_nt: TGCGCCAGCAGCTTGGCCCCAGGCGGTGGAGGCTACACCTTC; cdr3_aa: CASSLAPGGGGYTF
v_call: TRBV6-5; j_call: TRBJ1-2; d_call: -; clone_size: few; cdr3_nt: TGTGCCAGCAGTTACTCCATCAACTATGGCTACACCTTC; cdr3_aa: CASSYSINYGYTF
v_call: TRBV27; j_call: TRBJ1-2; d_call: -; clone_size: once; cdr3_nt: TGTGCCAGCAGTCCCCTCGACAGGAGGGGCTATGGCTACACCTTC; cdr3_aa: CASSPLDRRGYGYTF
v_call: TRBV5-1; j_call: TRBJ2-1; d_call: -; clone_size: -; cdr3_nt: TGCGCCAGCAGTAAGGGGCCAGCAGGGGAGCAGTTCTTC; cdr3_aa: CASSKGPAGEQFF
v_call: TRBV9; j_call: TRBJ2-3; d_call: -; clone_size: -; cdr3_nt: TGTGCCAGCAGCTTTGGACTTAGCACAGATACGCAGTATTTT; cdr3_aa: CASSFGLSTDTQYF
v_call: TRBV19; j_call: TRBJ2-5; d_call: -; clone_size: -; cdr3_nt: TGTGCCAGTAGTATAGTGAACGCCGGGGAGACCCAGTACTTC; cdr3_aa: CASSIVNAGETQYF
v_call: TRBV27; j_call: TRBJ1-2; d_call: -; clone_size: -; cdr3_nt: TGTGCCAGCAGCCTCAATCACGCCTATGGCTACACCTTC; cdr3_aa: CASSLNHAYGYTF
v_call: TRBV10-3; j_call: TRBJ1-1; d_call: -; clone_size: once; cdr3_nt: TGTGCCACCGGAGCGGGGGGCCCTAACACTGAAGCTTTCTTT; cdr3_aa: CATGAGGPNTEAFF
v_call: TRBV13; j_call: TRBJ2-4; d_call: TRBD2; clone_size: -; cdr3_nt: TGTGCCAGCGAGCGGGAGGGTAAAAACATTCAGTACTTC; cdr3_aa: CASEREGKNIQYF
v_call: TRBV9; j_call: TRBJ2-1; d_call: -; clone_size: -; cdr3_nt: TGTGCCAGCAGCGTCGGGACGTTGGGAGGCCACAATGAGCAGTTCTTC; cdr3_aa: CASSVGTLGGHNEQFF
v_call: TRBV14; j_call: TRBJ2-7; d_call: TRBD1; clone_size: -; cdr3_nt: TGTGCCAGCAGCCGGTTGGGACAGGGAGCATCGCCGGCCCACGAGCAGTACTTC; cdr3_aa: CASSRLGQGASPAHEQYF
v_call: TRBV5-4; j_call: TRBJ2-3; d_call: TRBD2; clone_size: -; cdr3_nt: TGTGCCAGCACCCGCGCGGCGGGGGATTTTAGCACAGATACGCAGTATTTT; cdr3_aa: CASTRAAGDFSTDTQYF
v_call: TRBV10-3; j_call: TRBJ1-3; d_call: -; clone_size: -; cdr3_nt: TGTGCCATCAGTCCCGGGACGCGGGACACCATATATTTT; cdr3_aa: CAISPGTRDTIYF
v_call: TRBV6-6; j_call: TRBJ1-1; d_call: -; clone_size: -; cdr3_nt: TGTGCCAGCAGTATCTTAACCCCCTACCCTGAAGCTTTCTTT; cdr3_aa: CASSILTPYPEAFF
v_call: TRBV7-9; j_call: TRBJ2-1; d_call: TRBD2; clone_size: -; cdr3_nt: TGTGCCAGCAGCTTGACGACTAGCCTAGGCGGTGAGCAGTTCTTC; cdr3_aa: CASSLTTSLGGEQFF
v_call: TRBV5-4; j_call: TRBJ2-5; d_call: TRBD1; clone_size: once; cdr3_nt: TGTGCCAGCAGCTTGGAAGGGGAACAGGGGCCCCAAGAGACCCAGTACTTC; cdr3_aa: CASSLEGEQGPQETQYF
v_call: TRBV25-1; j_call: TRBJ1-2; d_call: -; clone_size: once; cdr3_nt: TGTGCCAGCAGTGAATTGGCAGGGGAAGTTCCTAACTATGGCTACACCTTC; cdr3_aa: CASSELAGEVPNYGYTF
v_call: TRBV5-6; j_call: TRBJ2-7; d_call: -; clone_size: -; cdr3_nt: TGTGCCAGCAGCTTCCCGGACGGACTATACGAGCAGTACTTC; cdr3_aa: CASSFPDGLYEQYF
v_call: TRBV18; j_call: TRBJ1-1; d_call: -; clone_size: -; cdr3_nt: TGTGCCAGCTCACCCGGGACGGGGGACACTGAAGCTTTCTTT; cdr3_aa: CASSPGTGDTEAFF
v_call: TRBV29-1; j_call: TRBJ1-1; d_call: -; clone_size: -; cdr3_nt: TGCAGCGTTGGGGGAGGAGCTGAAGCTTTCTTT; cdr3_aa: CSVGGGAEAFF
v_call: TRBV5-4; j_call: TRBJ1-5; d_call: -; clone_size: -; cdr3_nt: TGTGCCAGCAGCTCCGGGGGAAGCAATCAGCCCCAGCATTTT; cdr3_aa: CASSSGGSNQPQHF
v_call: TRBV4-1; j_call: TRBJ2-1; d_call: TRBD2; clone_size: -; cdr3_nt: TGCGCCAGCAGCCTACATCTAGCGGGGTTTAACAATGAGCAGTTCTTC; cdr3_aa: CASSLHLAGFNNEQFF
v_call: TRBV5-8; j_call: TRBJ2-2; d_call: -; clone_size: -; cdr3_nt: TGTGCCAGCAGCTTTCGGGACTCGGAGCTCGGCGGGGAGCTGTTTTTT; cdr3_aa: CASSFRDSELGGELFF
v_call: TRBV11-2; j_call: TRBJ2-7; d_call: TRBD2; clone_size: -; cdr3_nt: TGTGCCAGCGCACTAGCGGGAGGCTACGAGCAGTACTTC; cdr3_aa: CASALAGGYEQYF
v_call: TRBV19; j_call: TRBJ2-7; d_call: TRBD1; clone_size: few; cdr3_nt: TGTGCCAGTAGTCGGACAGGGAACAGAGCCTACGAGCAGTACTTC; cdr3_aa: CASSRTGNRAYEQYF
v_call: TRBV6-4; j_call: TRBJ2-3; d_call: TRBD2; clone_size: -; cdr3_nt: TGTGCCAGCAGTGGGACTAGCGGGGGCACAGATACGCAGTATTTT; cdr3_aa: CASSGTSGGTDTQYF
v_call: TRBV5-1; j_call: TRBJ2-1; d_call: -; clone_size: -; cdr3_nt: TGCGCCAGCAGCTTGATCGGGGGACACTCCTACAATGAGCAGTTCTTC; cdr3_aa: CASSLIGGHSYNEQFF
v_call: TRBV30; j_call: TRBJ1-1; d_call: -; clone_size: -; cdr3_nt: TGTGCCTGGAGTGTACCCAGGACGGGGAGAGATTCGAACACTGAAGCTTTCTTT; cdr3_aa: CAWSVPRTGRDSNTEAFF
v_call: TRBV7-8; j_call: TRBJ1-1; d_call: -; clone_size: -; cdr3_nt: TGTGCCAGCAGCCCACGAGGGGGAGGGATGGGCACTGAAGCTTTCTTT; cdr3_aa: CASSPRGGGMGTEAFF